Listed below are T cell receptor beta chains from one sample, sequenced in a study of blood T cell repertoires in COVID-19. Assay used: immunoSEQ multiplex PCR; TCRdb lists only in-frame clones, some missing. The sample records about 140,000 clones, over 60% being singletons. Sequenced input: peripheral blood. Every receptor here comes from a man aged 80 or over with acute or convalescent COVID-19. The CDR3 runs from the conserved cysteine through the conserved F or W. Each record gives: D gene, clone size, J gene, CDR3 length, V gene, CDR3 DNA, CDR3 protein. A D gene is named only where the DNA matches it firmly. Size values are once, few and many counts, or a class for expanded clones, and some rows have none.

>TRBD1|NA|TRBJ2-2|18|TRBV24-1
TGTGCCACCAGTGATTTTACCCCCGGGACAGGGAACACCGGGGAGCTGTTTTTT
CATSDFTPGTGNTGELFF
>TRBD1|NA|TRBJ1-4|15|TRBV7-2
TGTGCCAGCAGTTTGAGACAGGGGTACTGGGAAAAACTGTTTTTT
CASSLRQGYWEKLFF
>TRBD1|once|TRBJ2-7|15|TRBV27
TGTGCCAGCAGTTCGGGACAGGCCTACTCCTACGAGCAGTACTTC
CASSSGQAYSYEQYF
>TRBD1|NA|TRBJ2-7|15|TRBV18
TGTGCCAGCTCACCACCAGGACAGGGGGGTAACGAGCAGTACTTC
CASSPPGQGGNEQYF
>NA|few|TRBJ1-6|14|TRBV7-2
TGTGCCAGCAGCCCTTTCTCCTATAATTCACCCCTCCACTTT
CASSPFSYNSPLHF
>NA|NA|TRBJ1-2|15|TRBV19
TGTGCCAGTAGTATAGAATCAGGGTCCGGCTATGGCTACACCTTC
CASSIESGSGYGYTF
>NA|few|TRBJ2-2|14|TRBV9
TGTGCCAGCAGCCCAGGTTTGGCTGCGGGGGAGCTGTTTTTT
CASSPGLAAGELFF
>TRBD1|NA|TRBJ1-1|13|TRBV11-1
TGTGCCAGCAGCTTGGACAGGGAAACTGAAGCTTTCTTT
CASSLDRETEAFF
>NA|NA|TRBJ1-2|13|TRBV6-2/TRBV6-3
TGTGCCAGCAGTCTTCGACAGAACTATGGCTACACCTTC
CASSLRQNYGYTF
>NA|NA|TRBJ1-1|14|TRBV15
TGTGCCACCAGCAGGAAGCCCGGGGGCACTGAAGCTTTCTTT
CATSRKPGGTEAFF
>NA|NA|TRBJ2-1|16|TRBV5-8
TGTGCCAGCAGCCAGGAGGACTTGGCCAAGGACAATGAGCAGTTCTTC
CASSQEDLAKDNEQFF
>TRBD1|NA|TRBJ2-7|13|TRBV19
TGTGCCAGTAGCTGGGGACAGAGCTACGAGCAGTACTTC
CASSWGQSYEQYF
>TRBD1|NA|TRBJ1-2|14|TRBV2
TGTGCCAGCAGTATTGGACAGGGTGACTATGGCTACACCTTC
CASSIGQGDYGYTF
>NA|NA|TRBJ2-2|14|TRBV24-1
TGTGCCACCAGTTCTGCCAGAAACACCGGGGAGCTGTTTTTT
CATSSARNTGELFF
>NA|NA|TRBJ1-4|14|TRBV18
TGTGCCAGCTCACCAGGAGCATCTAATGAAAAACTGTTTTTT
CASSPGASNEKLFF
>NA|NA|TRBJ1-1|13|TRBV11-2
TGTGCCAGCAGCTTGCAGTTGAACACTGAAGCTTTCTTT
CASSLQLNTEAFF
>NA|NA|TRBJ2-5|15|TRBV19
TGTGCCAGTAGTACCGAGACAAGAGGTGGACTAACCCAGTACTTC
CASSTETRGGLTQYF
>NA|NA|TRBJ1-2|11|TRBV28
TGTGCCAGCAGTTCTCGCGGTGGCTACACCTTC
CASSSRGGYTF
>NA|NA|TRBJ2-7|13|TRBV2
TGTGCCAGCATGCAGGGTGGTAAGGACGAGCAGTACTTC
CASMQGGKDEQYF
>NA|NA|TRBJ2-5|13|TRBV28
TGTGCCACCCTGGCTGGACAATTAAAGACCCAGTACTTC
CATLAGQLKTQYF
>NA|NA|TRBJ1-6|16|TRBV28
TGTGCCCTACCGAGGCCAGGGCGATCCTATAATTCACCCCTCCACTTT
CALPRPGRSYNSPLHF
>TRBD1|NA|TRBJ1-1|15|TRBV18
TGTGCCAGCTCACCCTTACAGGGGTTGCACACTGAAGCTTTCTTT
CASSPLQGLHTEAFF
>TRBD2|NA|TRBJ2-5|16|TRBV2
TGTGCCAGCAGTTCGCAGACTAGCGGGGGAGGAGAGACCCAGTACTTC
CASSSQTSGGGETQYF
>NA|NA|TRBJ2-7|15|TRBV6-6
TGTGCCAGCTTGGAGGGTCAATGGGGACCGTACGAGCAGTACTTC
CASLEGQWGPYEQYF
>NA|NA|TRBJ2-1|13|TRBV7-2
TGTGCCAGCAGCTCGGGAATATACAATGAGCAGTTCTTC
CASSSGIYNEQFF
>NA|NA|TRBJ1-1|14|TRBV18
TGTGCCAGCTCAAACGAGGGCCTGAACACTGAAGCTTTCTTT
CASSNEGLNTEAFF
>NA|NA|TRBJ2-1|13|TRBV11-3
TGTGCCAGCAGCCCTCCTGACAGCAATGAGCAGTTCTTC
CASSPPDSNEQFF
>TRBD1|few|TRBJ1-5|15|TRBV27
TGTGCCAGCAGTTATGTCAGGGGGCTCGGTCAGCCCCAGCATTTT
CASSYVRGLGQPQHF
>TRBD1|NA|TRBJ2-5|15|TRBV10-3
TGTGCCATCAGCAGGGACAGCGGTTACCAAGAGACCCAGTACTTC
CAISRDSGYQETQYF
>TRBD2|NA|TRBJ2-5|15|TRBV7-9
TGTGCCAGCAGCCCCGGGACCTTGGGGGGGGAGACCCAGTACTTC
CASSPGTLGGETQYF
>NA|once|TRBJ2-1|15|TRBV11-3
TGTGCCAGCAGCCAACAGGGATTAGGCTACAATGAGCAGTTCTTC
CASSQQGLGYNEQFF
>NA|NA|TRBJ2-1|13|TRBV7-2
TGTGCCAGCAGCTCCCTCCGTCGGGACTCTCAGTTCTTC
CASSSLRRDSQFF
>TRBD2|few|TRBJ2-1|15|TRBV7-2
TGTGCCAGCAGTTATGCCTTACTAGCGGGGGTTGAGCAGTTCTTC
CASSYALLAGVEQFF
>NA|NA|TRBJ2-3|13|TRBV18
TGTGCCAGCTCACCAGGGGCTGGAGATACGCAGTATTTT
CASSPGAGDTQYF
>TRBD1|NA|TRBJ1-2|14|TRBV7-9
TGTGCCAGCAGTCAACAGGGGGGAGACTATGGCTACACCTTC
CASSQQGGDYGYTF
>NA|NA|TRBJ2-2|13|TRBV6-5
TGTGCCAGCAGACCAGGTCGGACCGGGGAGCTGTTTTTT
CASRPGRTGELFF
>TRBD1|once|TRBJ2-7|14|TRBV10-3
TGTGCCATCAGTGAGGGACAGGGGGCCTACGAGCAGTACTTC
CAISEGQGAYEQYF
>NA|NA|TRBJ2-1|15|TRBV6-1
TGTGCCAGCAGTGAAATGTCAGGGGCCTACAATGAGCAGTTCTTC
CASSEMSGAYNEQFF
>NA|NA|TRBJ2-5|14|TRBV29-1
TGCAGCGTTAACGGTGCAGGCTCGAAAGAGACCCAGTACTTC
CSVNGAGSKETQYF
>TRBD2|NA|TRBJ2-2|14|TRBV27
TGTGCCAGCAGTGCTAGCGGGGTCCCTTGGGAGCTGTTTTTT
CASSASGVPWELFF
>NA|NA|TRBJ1-5|15|TRBV2
TGTGCCAGCAGTGAAGACAGAGATAGCAATCAGCCCCAGCATTTT
CASSEDRDSNQPQHF
>NA|few|TRBJ2-7|15|TRBV7-2
TGTGCCAGCAGCTTAGCGGCGGGGCGACCCTACGAGCAGTACTTC
CASSLAAGRPYEQYF
>TRBD1|NA|TRBJ2-2|16|TRBV13
TGTGCCAGCAGCTCTTACCGGGACAGGTATACCGGGGAGCTGTTTTTT
CASSSYRDRYTGELFF
>TRBD2|NA|TRBJ2-7|13|TRBV3-1/TRBV3-2
TGTGCCAGCAGCCAGGGACTAGCGGGGGAGCAGTACTTC
CASSQGLAGEQYF
>TRBD2|NA|TRBJ2-3|14|TRBV6-5
TGTGCCAGCAAGCGGGGGGGCGGCACAGATACGCAGTATTTT
CASKRGGGTDTQYF
>NA|NA|TRBJ1-4|14|TRBV6-5
TGTGCCAGCACGATTTCGAACAGGGTTGAAAAACTGTTTTTT
CASTISNRVEKLFF
>NA|NA|TRBJ2-4|14|TRBV4-2
TGTGCCAGCAGCCAAGAGACTGGGAGTCCCATTCAGTACTTC
CASSQETGSPIQYF
>NA|NA|TRBJ2-3|16|TRBV4-3
TGCGCCAGCAGCCAAGTCACAGTCTTACACACAGATACGCAGTATTTT
CASSQVTVLHTDTQYF
>TRBD1|once|TRBJ1-5|16|TRBV2
TGTGCCAGCACCGGGGGACCGGGACAGGAGTATCAGCCCCAGCATTTT
CASTGGPGQEYQPQHF
>NA|NA|TRBJ1-6|16|TRBV28
TGTGCCAGCAGCCCAGGCGCATGGGGAGGGGATTCACCCCTCCACTTT
CASSPGAWGGDSPLHF